Below are 25 T cell receptor beta chains sequenced from a single sample in a study of shared clonotypes between healthy human individuals. Method: immunoSEQ multiplex PCR; TCRdb's copy keeps in-frame clones and lacks some. The sample consists of 2 million to 2.5 million clones, 90% to 95% of them appearing once. Source material: naive CD4+ T cells sorted from blood. Subset here: CD45RA+ positively selected. The receptors come from a man between 18 and 29 years old in good health.

V gene TRBV18 combines with J gene TRBJ2-2, with 12 bases matching TRBD2. Germline loops: CDR1 KGHSH, CDR2 LQKENI. V dropped 2 bases and J dropped 4; count of bases not matched to a gene: 8. This CDR3 spans 18 amino acids. CDR3 DNA: TGTGCCAGCTCACCAGCCCGCCCGGGACTAGCGGGCACCGGGGAGCTGTTTTTT. It specifies CASSPARPGLAGTGELFF.

The J gene is TRBJ2-5, the V gene TRBV7-9; 9 nucleotides align to TRBD2. CDR1 and CDR2 from the germline V gene are SEHNR and FQNEAQ (reference sequence). This CDR3 has 15 residues. V shed 0 bases, J shed 2 bases, and the junction held 1 base outside the gene matches. CDR3 coding DNA: TGTGCCAGCAGCTTAGCGGCGGGGGGGCAAGAGACCCAGTACTTC. Its protein is CASSLAAGGQETQYF.

The V and J genes are TRBV20-1 and TRBJ1-2, with unresolved D. The V end lost 2 bases, the J end lost 8 bases, and 9 bases lay between the germline ends. The length of the CDR3 is 11 residues. Per the germline V gene, CDR1 is DFQATT and CDR2 is SNEGSKA (reference sequence). CDR3 sequence: CSARKPFGYTF. CDR3 nucleotide sequence: TGCAGTGCTAGAAAGCCTTTCGGCTACACCTTC.

The J gene is TRBJ2-3, the V gene TRBV28; tentative D call: TRBD2 (6 bases). Trimming shortened V by 7 bases and J by 3 bases, and 11 bases separated the two germline ends. The CDR3 is 13 amino acids. Per germline, CDR1 MDHEN and CDR2 SYDVKM. The CDR3 here is CASTTAGTDTQYF. The CDR3 nucleotides are TGTGCCAGCACTACTGCGGGGACAGATACGCAGTATTTT.

The rearrangement joins TRBV7-2 to TRBJ2-4; tentatively, D is TRBD1 or TRBD2 (5 bases each). Trimming pared 4 bases from V and 8 bases from J, leaving 15 bases between. The CDR3 length is 14 residues. Germline-derived CDR1 and CDR2 are SGHTA and FQGNSA. CDR3 region: CASSSGTEPHIQYF. In DNA form, the CDR3 reads TGTGCCAGCAGCTCTGGGACCGAACCGCACATTCAGTACTTC.

The V call is TRBV23-1, the J call TRBJ2-7; no reliable D call. TRBV23-1 is treated as an ORF (open reading frame) with a function not yet certain. With 3 bases removed from V and 3 bases from J, the gap between germline ends came to 18 bases. The CDR3 contains 16 residues. CDR3 residues: CASSHSQGRRSYEQYF. The CDR3 bases are TGCGCCAGCAGTCACTCTCAAGGTCGGCGGAGCTACGAGCAGTACTTC.

The chain couples TRBV25-1 to TRBJ2-1; a possible D gene is TRBD1 (6 bases). The germline CDR1 and CDR2 sequences are MGHDK and SYGVNS. The CDR3 spans 14 residues. The V and J ends lost 3 bases and 5 bases respectively, with 11 bases between them. CDR3 DNA sequence: TGTGCCAGCAGTGACACCCGGACAGACAATGAGCAGTTCTTC. This gives the protein CASSDTRTDNEQFF. Using reference TRBV25-1 and TRBJ2-1 for the parts outside the CDR3, the full variable domain is EADIYQTPRYLVIGTGKKITLECSQTMGHDKMYWYQQDPGMELHLIHYSYGVNSTEKGDLSSESTVSRIRTEHFPLTLESARPSHTSQYLCASSDTRTDNEQFFGPGTRLTVL.

V and J are TRBV11-2 and TRBJ1-5; possibly TRBD1 for D (6 bases). Germline V gene sequence: CDR1 SGHAT, CDR2 FQNNGV. The CDR3 extends over 13 amino acids. Deletions cut 2 bases from V and 7 bases from J, with 9 bases between. This CDR3 is CASSLITGQPQHF. The CDR3 nucleotides read TGTGCCAGCAGCTTAATTACAGGGCAGCCCCAGCATTTT.

V and J are TRBV10-2 and TRBJ1-5; D not certain. Germline lookup yields CDR1 WSHSY and CDR2 SAAADI. The V end lost 5 bases, the J end lost 6 bases, and 11 bases lay between the germline ends. The CDR3 totals 13 residues. The CDR3 spells CASSLGQGQPQHF. The CDR3, as DNA: TGCGCCAGCAGTTTGGGTCAAGGTCAGCCCCAGCATTTT.

V gene TRBV7-9 combines with J gene TRBJ1-2; 8 bases match TRBD1. Trimming at V came to 1 base and at J to 4 bases, leaving 8 bases not matched to a gene. CDR3 length: 16 residues. Germline V gene data show CDR1 as SEHNR and CDR2 as FQNEAQ (reference sequence). The CDR3 loop is CASSLEGGQGLYGYTF. DNA for the CDR3: TGTGCCAGCAGCTTAGAAGGCGGACAGGGCCTCTATGGCTACACCTTC.

The chain recombines TRBV11-2 with TRBJ2-3; 9 bases line up with TRBD2. The V gene's germline CDR1 is SGHAT and CDR2 FQNNGV. CDR3 length: 15 amino acids. The V gene end was trimmed by 3 bases and the J gene end by 5 bases; junction bases not matched to a gene: 6. The CDR3 coding sequence is TGTGCCAGCAGCTTTGGGCTAGCGGGGTTAGATACGCAGTATTTT. Its protein product is CASSFGLAGLDTQYF. Using reference TRBV11-2 and TRBJ2-3 for the parts outside the CDR3, the full variable domain is EAGVAQSPRYKIIEKRQSVAFWCNPISGHATLYWYQQILGQGPKLLIQFQNNGVVDDSQLPKDRFSAERLKGVDSTLKIQPAKLEDSAVYLCASSFGLAGLDTQYFGPGTRLTVL.

The genes are TRBV5-3 and TRBJ2-7, with 10 bases fitting TRBD2. TRBV5-3 is an open reading frame, and its role is uncertain. J lost 2 bases, V lost 0 bases, and 14 bases had no gene match. The CDR3 totals 19 residues. The CDR3 loop is CARSLETDEAGGPTYEQYF. CDR3 nucleotides: TGTGCCAGAAGCTTGGAAACGGACGAAGCGGGAGGGCCGACCTACGAGCAGTACTTC.

The chain joins TRBV7-2 to TRBJ2-2; D is unclear. There are 13 residues in the CDR3. Germline lookup yields CDR1 SGHTA and CDR2 FQGNSA. V was clipped by 5 bases and J by 5 bases, with 9 bases between them. This CDR3 reads CASSAGWTGELFF. CDR3 DNA: TGTGCCAGCAGCGCTGGGTGGACCGGGGAGCTGTTTTTT. The full variable domain, completed using reference TRBV7-2 and TRBJ2-2, is GAGVSQSPSNKVTEKGKDVELRCDPISGHTALYWYRQSLGQGLEFLIYFQGNSAPDKSGLPSDRFSAERTGGSVSTLTIQRTQQEDSAVYLCASSAGWTGELFFGEGSRLTVL.

The chain has TRBV19 and TRBJ2-7; 16 bases fit TRBD2. This CDR3 is 15 amino acids long. With 5 bases clipped from V and 12 bases from J, the junction kept 10 bases outside the gene matches. Germline loops: CDR1 LNHDA, CDR2 SQIVND (reference sequence). The CDR3 DNA is TGTGCCAGTAGTGCTTCCGGGACTAGCGGGGGGGCCTCGTACTTC. Amino acids: CASSASGTSGGASYF.

The J gene is TRBJ2-5, the V gene TRBV5-1, with 9 bases lining up with TRBD1. The V gene's germline CDR1 is SGHRS and CDR2 YFSETQ. The CDR3 length is 15 residues. V lost 3 bases and J lost 5; bases outside the gene matches: 8. The chain's CDR3 is CASSYTGGGRETQYF. Written as DNA, the CDR3 is TGCGCCAGCAGCTACACAGGGGGCGGACGGGAGACCCAGTACTTC.

The genes are TRBV10-3 and TRBJ2-7; D is perhaps TRBD1 (5 bases). The V end lost 3 bases, the J end lost 2 bases, and 11 bases lay between the germline ends. The CDR3 is 14 residues long. The germline V gene encodes CDR1 ENHRY and CDR2 SYGVKD. The CDR3 bases are TGTGCCATCAGTGATTTCCAGGGCCCCTACGAGCAGTACTTC. Protein sequence: CAISDFQGPYEQYF.

The chain couples TRBV4-3 to TRBJ1-4, with D unresolved. The V gene lost 1 base and the J gene lost 8 bases, with 11 bases spanning the gap. Germline V lookup: CDR1 LGHNA, CDR2 YSLEER. CDR3 length: 14 residues. The CDR3 DNA follows: TGCGCCAGCAGCCAAGGACTATCGGTCGAAAAACTGTTTTTT. Its translation is CASSQGLSVEKLFF.

The V and J genes are TRBV27 and TRBJ2-7; 8 nucleotides match TRBD1. In germline, CDR1 is MNHEY, CDR2 SMNVEV (reference sequence). This CDR3 spans 12 amino acids. J gave up 6 bases and V 4 bases, and 2 bases lay outside the gene matches. CDR3 in amino acids: CASSWTGSEQYF. The DNA for the CDR3 is TGTGCCAGCAGTTGGACAGGGTCCGAGCAGTACTTC.

Details on this clone: Other nucleotide sequences in the sample specify the same CDR3. This chain links TRBV18 with TRBJ2-7; 7 bases map to TRBD1. J lost 4 bases, V lost 4 bases, and 4 bases had no gene match. Germline CDR1 and CDR2: KGHSH and LQKENI. The CDR3 is 13 residues long. The CDR3 region is CASSLGTAYEQYF. The CDR3 DNA follows: TGTGCCAGCTCACTGGGGACAGCTTACGAGCAGTACTTC.

For this clone: A read error may produce the germline difference seen at one junction end. V is TRBV29-1 and J is TRBJ2-2; 8 bases match TRBD1. Germline V gene data show CDR1 as SQVTM and CDR2 as ANQGSEA. The CDR3 length is 14 residues. The CDR3 protein is CSVDRGTKTGELFF. Written as DNA, the CDR3 is TGCAGCGTCGACAGGGGTACGAAGACCGGGGAGCTGTTTTTT.

The rearrangement links TRBV7-2 to TRBJ2-1, with D perhaps TRBD1 (6 bases). V lost 2 bases and J 2 bases, leaving 13 bases between the germline ends. The CDR3 is made up of 16 amino acids. Germline CDR1 reads SGHTA; CDR2 reads FQGNSA. The CDR3 loop is CASSLLDPGAYNEQFF. DNA of the CDR3: TGTGCCAGCAGCTTATTGGACCCAGGGGCCTACAATGAGCAGTTCTTC.

The chain carries TRBV29-1 and TRBJ1-4; weak D call: TRBD1 (6 bases). V lost 4 bases and J lost 8, with 29 bases in between. CDR3 length: 18 amino acids. Germline CDR1 reads SQVTM; CDR2 reads ANQGSEA. The CDR3 is CSVGNRPTRNRVSEKLFF. CDR3 in DNA: TGCAGCGTTGGTAATAGACCCACCCGGAACAGGGTCAGCGAAAAACTGTTTTTT.

The rearrangement uses TRBV5-6 and TRBJ1-2; a possible D gene is TRBD1 (5 bases). This CDR3 comprises 14 residues. Trimming pared 3 bases from V and 1 base from J, leaving 10 bases between. Per germline, CDR1 SGHDT and CDR2 YYEEEE. CDR3 protein: CASSSVDSNYGYTF. The CDR3, as DNA: TGTGCCAGCAGCTCCGTCGACAGTAACTATGGCTACACCTTC.

This clone was seen only once. V and J are TRBV7-3 and TRBJ2-5; tentative D call: TRBD1 (5 bases). Germline V CDR1 and CDR2: SGHTA, FQGTGA. V was clipped by 3 bases and J by 1 base, with 12 bases between them. There are 15 residues in the CDR3. CDR3 residues: CASSLGRVVQETQYF. In nucleotides, the CDR3 is TGTGCCAGCAGCTTGGGCAGGGTTGTCCAAGAGACCCAGTACTTC.

The genes are TRBV30 and TRBJ2-5; weak D call: TRBD2 (5 bases). The CDR3 has 14 residues. CDR1 GTSNPN and CDR2 SVGIG come from the germline V gene (reference sequence). The V end was cut by 1 base, the J end by 1 base, with 10 bases between. The CDR3 bases are TGTGCCTGGAGTGGAGGGAAGGTCCAAGAGACCCAGTACTTC. Translating gives CAWSGGKVQETQYF.